The clone carrying this TCR beta chain was detected many times. Its specificity is not known. In germline, CDR1 is SGHTA, CDR2 FQGNSA. This CDR3 region has 14 residues. After removal of 5 bases from V and 2 bases from J, the junction contained 4 bases not matched to a gene. The data were obtained in a study of response to subunit inactivated influenza vaccine. General study findings and limits: Authors suggested each seasonal influenza vaccination recruits few new T cells.

MiXCR, run by TCRdb on the RT-PCR reads, gives a single entry per CDR3 protein. The table includes some 520,000 distinct CDR3 sequences, about 17% detected once. The TCR originated in a man between 50 and 69 years old who received an inactivated influenza vaccine. This rearrangement joins TRBV7-2 to TRBJ2-7; 9 bases fit TRBD1. The material was CD4+ T cells sorted from PBMCs, obtained less than 30 months after vaccination. CDR3 amino acids: CASSKTGGPYEQYF. Here the CDR3 DNA reads TGTGCCAGCAGCAAAACAGGGGGCCCCTACGAGCAGTACTTC.